This T cell receptor (beta chain) was documented in a study of cytomegalovirus exposure and HLA in healthy donors. Measured with immunoSEQ multiplex PCR; TCRdb has only the in-frame clones, and not every one. Counted here are around 160,000 clones, about 82% occurring once; the ten biggest clones make up 2% to 2.5%. This TCR was sampled from a man in his thirties or forties in good health and CMV-seropositive. The sample taken for sequencing was PBMCs.

CDR3 residues: CASRDPGAARETQYF. CDR3 coding DNA: TGTGCCAGTAGGGACCCAGGGGCTGCACGGGAGACCCAGTACTTC. V is TRBV19 and J is TRBJ2-5; D is possibly TRBD1 (6 bases). The ends were cut back, 6 bases at V and 5 bases at J, with 19 bases in the middle. The CDR3 runs 15 residues. Germline V CDR1 and CDR2: LNHDA, SQIVND (reference sequence).